This T cell receptor beta chain was recorded in a study of T cell responses to AZD1222 COVID-19 vaccine. Assay: immunoSEQ multiplex PCR; the TCRdb copy retains only in-frame clones and omits some. The data show roughly 130,000 clones, approximately 88% seen once. The sequence derives from an adult in good health. The sample here was peripheral blood, taken on day 0 of AZD1222 vaccination.

The CDR3 region is CAWSGQVSSYGYTF. CDR3 DNA: TGTGCCTGGTCGGGGCAGGTTTCGAGCTATGGCTACACCTTC. The rearrangement joins TRBV30 to TRBJ1-2, with D maybe TRBD1 (5 bases). V was trimmed by 5 bases and J by 4 bases, leaving 17 bases between them. This CDR3 has 14 residues. In germline, CDR1 is GTSNPN, CDR2 SVGIG (reference sequence). Together with reference TRBV30 and TRBJ1-2, the CDR3 gives the full variable domain: SQTIHQWPATLVQPVGSPLSLECTVEGTSNPNLYWYRQAAGRGLQLLFYSVGIGQISSEVPQNLSASRPQDRQFILSSKKLLLSDSGFYLCAWSGQVSSYGYTFGSGTRLTVV.